This note documents a single TCR beta chain sequence. Its target is not known. All of the donors were Caucasians in good health. This specimen belongs to a study of identical twins. Overall study results and limits: Models came in too low on out-of-frame TCR alpha sharing in monozygotic twins.

The cDNA had a unique molecular identifier and a template-switch universal primer site. MiXCR was run by TCRdb on the 5' RACE reads, yielding one entry per CDR3 protein. The sample records about 430,000 distinct CDR3 sequences, less than 20% being singletons. This CDR3 has 15 residues. Deletions cut 5 bases from V and 0 bases from J, with 14 bases between. Germline values: CDR1 DFQATT, CDR2 SNEGSKA (reference sequence). Sequenced: naive T cells sorted from blood. The chain carries TRBV20-1 and TRBJ2-4; D is undetermined. This receptor was identified in a man aged 50 to 59 in good health. The CDR3 spells CSASSGLLAKNIQYF. CDR3 DNA sequence: TGCAGTGCTTCCTCCGGGCTACTAGCCAAAAACATTCAGTACTTC.